This TCR beta chain was captured by sequencing in a study of blood T cell repertoires in COVID-19. Looking at the study overall: COVID-19 samples from acute and convalescent phases originated in the United States, Italy and Spain. The analysed material was cDNA or gDNA that came from T cells, B-cell-depleted T cells, or PBMCs.

Per germline, CDR1 LNHNV and CDR2 YYDKDF (reference sequence). The CDR3 length is 14 residues. The ends were cut back, 0 bases at V and 1 base at J, with 7 bases in the middle. Libraries were prepared by immunoSEQ multiplex PCR; TCRdb keeps only in-frame clonotypes and omits some of them. The sample has about 100,000 clones, more than 90% seen once. This clone turned up a few times. The sequence was obtained from a man aged 18 to 30 with acute or convalescent COVID-19. The sequenced sample was peripheral blood. The gene calls are TRBV15 and TRBJ2-7; a possible D gene is TRBD2 (5 bases). The CDR3 region has the DNA TGTGCCACCAGCAGAGAGAGGGCATCCTACGAGCAGTACTTC. Amino acids: CATSRERASYEQYF.